This T cell receptor (beta chain) was found in a study of T cell responses to AZD1222 COVID-19 vaccine. General study results and limits: Targeting of unmutated variant regions was reportedly seen in nearly half of spike-specific TCRs.

Looked up from germline, CDR1 is SGHDN and CDR2 is FVKESK. The CDR3 length is 13 residues. Trimming left V 4 bases short and J 4 bases short, with 10 bases between. Clones were read by immunoSEQ multiplex PCR, and TCRdb kept only the in-frame ones, dropping some. The repertoire includes approximately 140,000 clones, 92% of them detected once, and 2.5% to 4% sits in the top ten. A remark on this clone: Its antigen is as yet unknown.

This specimen was peripheral blood, taken 28 days after the second AZD1222 dose. The chain uses TRBV14 and TRBJ1-1; D gene unclear. The TCR originated in an adult who received the AZD1222 COVID-19 vaccine. The CDR3 DNA reads as TGTGCCAGCAGCCCGAAGGAGAGCACTGAAGCTTTCTTT. Translating gives CASSPKESTEAFF.